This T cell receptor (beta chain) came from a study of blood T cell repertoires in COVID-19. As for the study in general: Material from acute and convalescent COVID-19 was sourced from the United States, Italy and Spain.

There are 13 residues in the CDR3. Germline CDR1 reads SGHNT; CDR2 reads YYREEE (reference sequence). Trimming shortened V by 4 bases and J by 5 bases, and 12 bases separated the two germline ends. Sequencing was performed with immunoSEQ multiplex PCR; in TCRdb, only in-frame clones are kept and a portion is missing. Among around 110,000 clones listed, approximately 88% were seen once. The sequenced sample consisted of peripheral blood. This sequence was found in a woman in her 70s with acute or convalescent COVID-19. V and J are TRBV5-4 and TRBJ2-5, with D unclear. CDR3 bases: TGTGCCAGCAGCAGTCCGGTGGTGGAGACCCAGTACTTC. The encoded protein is CASSSPVVETQYF.